The 5 T cell receptor beta chains presented below share a single source sample, sequenced in a study of shared clonotypes between healthy human individuals. Profiled with immunoSEQ multiplex PCR; TCRdb holds only in-frame clones, not every one. The sample records about 800,000 clones, 95% to 97% being singletons. CD45RO negativity and positive selection for CCR7 defined naive CD8 cells, a population that excluded terminally differentiated effector memory CD45RA+ cells. The sample consisted of naive CD8+ T cells sorted from blood. These receptors all stem from a man aged 30-40 years in good health.

The chain has TRBV28 and TRBJ2-3; D might be TRBD2 (6 bases). Germline lookup yields CDR1 MDHEN and CDR2 SYDVKM. Deletions cut 8 bases from V and 2 bases from J, with 17 bases between. There are 15 residues in the CDR3. Here the CDR3 DNA reads TGTGCCAGCTCTCCGGGACTCAGCCTCACAGATACGCAGTATTTT. Its protein is CASSPGLSLTDTQYF.

V usage is TRBV11-2 and J usage is TRBJ1-1; D not resolved. V was trimmed by 0 bases and J by 3 bases, leaving 2 bases between them. From germline, CDR1 is SGHAT and CDR2 FQNNGV. The CDR3 runs to 12 residues. The CDR3 region has the DNA TGTGCCAGCAGCTTAGATCACACTGAAGCTTTCTTT. Translation: CASSLDHTEAFF.

V is TRBV5-8 and J is TRBJ2-5, with D uncertain. V lost 0 bases and J lost 5, with 2 bases in between. This CDR3 contains 11 residues. CDR1 is SGHTS, CDR2 YDEGEE, per germline. The CDR3 loop is CASSLDETQYF. The CDR3 region has the DNA TGTGCCAGCAGCTTGGACGAGACCCAGTACTTC. The whole variable domain, filled in from reference TRBV5-8 and TRBJ2-5, reads EAGVTQSPTHLIKTRGQQATLRCSPISGHTSVYWYQQALGLGLQFLLWYDEGEERNRGNFPPRFSGRQFPNYSSELNVNALELEDSALYLCASSLDETQYFGPGTRLLVL.

This chain connects TRBV23-1 to TRBJ1-4; D might be TRBD1 (5 bases). TRBV23-1 is marked as an open reading frame, function uncertain. With 0 bases removed from V and 6 bases from J, the gap between germline ends came to 14 bases. This CDR3 region has 16 residues. This chain's CDR3 is CASSQSRGLVHEKLFF. For the CDR3, the DNA is TGCGCCAGCAGTCAATCTCGGGGGTTAGTTCATGAAAAACTGTTTTTT.

CDR3: CASSDPRRGGTEAFF. The CDR3 DNA reads as TGTGCCAGCAGTGACCCCCGCAGGGGTGGCACTGAAGCTTTCTTT. This chain links TRBV6-1 with TRBJ1-1; D is possibly TRBD1 (6 bases). V was pared by 3 bases and J by 4 bases, with 15 bases between. The CDR3 has 15 residues. Germline loops: CDR1 MNHNS, CDR2 SASEGT.